This T cell receptor beta chain was found in a study of shared clonotypes between healthy human individuals. For every subset, genomic DNA was evenly distributed across several immunoSEQ plates. Clones were read by immunoSEQ multiplex PCR, and TCRdb kept only the in-frame ones, dropping some. The sample shows over a million clones, over 95% of them seen only once. The CDR3 extends over 15 amino acids. Germline V gene lookup returns CDR1 MNHEY and CDR2 SMNVEV (reference sequence). V was cut by 6 bases and J by 4 bases, with 19 bases left in between. The receptor was isolated from a man younger than 45 in good health. The sequencing sample was made of naive CD4+ T cells sorted from blood. Subset of the sample: CD45RA+ positively selected. V is TRBV27 and J is TRBJ2-7, with D unclear. This chain's CDR3 is CASSPILVTTYEQYF. The CDR3 nucleotides are TGTGCCAGCAGCCCCATCCTAGTGACGACTTACGAGCAGTACTTC.